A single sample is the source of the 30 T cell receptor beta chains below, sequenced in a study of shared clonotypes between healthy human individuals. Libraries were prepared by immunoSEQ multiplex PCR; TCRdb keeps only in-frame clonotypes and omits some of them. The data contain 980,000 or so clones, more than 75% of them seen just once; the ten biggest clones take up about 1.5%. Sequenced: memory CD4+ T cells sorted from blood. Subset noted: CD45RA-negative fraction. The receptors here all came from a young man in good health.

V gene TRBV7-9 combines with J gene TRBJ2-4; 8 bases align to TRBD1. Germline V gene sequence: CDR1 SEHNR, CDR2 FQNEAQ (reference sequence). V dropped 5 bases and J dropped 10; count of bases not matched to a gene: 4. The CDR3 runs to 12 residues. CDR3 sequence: CASSTTGVIQYF. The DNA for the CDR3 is TGTGCCAGCAGCACGACAGGGGTTATTCAGTACTTC.

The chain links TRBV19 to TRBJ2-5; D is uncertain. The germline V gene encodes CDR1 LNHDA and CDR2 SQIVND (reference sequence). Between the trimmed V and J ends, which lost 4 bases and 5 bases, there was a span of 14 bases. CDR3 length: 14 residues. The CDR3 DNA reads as TGTGCCAGTAGTACTTCCCACGGGCGGGAGACCCAGTACTTC. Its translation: CASSTSHGRETQYF.

The CDR3 sequence: CASSTQGRGTDTQYF. The CDR3, as DNA: TGTGCCAGCAGCACACAAGGTAGAGGGACAGATACGCAGTATTTT. This chain links TRBV11-1 with TRBJ2-3, with a possible D match to TRBD2 (5 bases). Germline V lookup: CDR1 SGHAT, CDR2 FQDESV (reference sequence). Trimming stripped 5 bases from V and 3 bases from J, with 15 bases between. The CDR3 is 15 residues long. The variable domain in full, with the rest retrieved from reference TRBV11-1 and TRBJ2-3, is EAEVAQSPRYKITEKSQAVAFWCDPISGHATLYWYRQILGQGPELLVQFQDESVVDDSQLPKDRFSAERLKGVDSTLKIQPAELGDSAMYLCASSTQGRGTDTQYFGPGTRLTVL.

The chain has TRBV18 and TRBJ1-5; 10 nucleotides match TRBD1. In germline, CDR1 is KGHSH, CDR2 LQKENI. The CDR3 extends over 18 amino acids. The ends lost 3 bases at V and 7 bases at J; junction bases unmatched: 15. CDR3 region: CASSPNSGTGASGQPQHF. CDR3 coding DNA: TGTGCCAGCTCACCCAACTCCGGGACAGGGGCTTCGGGACAGCCCCAGCATTTT.

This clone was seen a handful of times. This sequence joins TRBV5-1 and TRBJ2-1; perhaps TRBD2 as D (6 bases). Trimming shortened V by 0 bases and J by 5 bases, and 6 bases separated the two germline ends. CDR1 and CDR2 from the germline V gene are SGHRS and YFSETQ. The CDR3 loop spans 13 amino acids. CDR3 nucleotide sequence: TGCGCCAGCAGCTTGGTAGCGGACAATGAGCAGTTCTTC. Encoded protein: CASSLVADNEQFF.

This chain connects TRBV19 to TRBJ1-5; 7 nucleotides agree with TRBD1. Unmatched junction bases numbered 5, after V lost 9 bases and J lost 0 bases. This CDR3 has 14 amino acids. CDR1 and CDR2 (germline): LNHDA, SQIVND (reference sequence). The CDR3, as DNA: TGTGCCAGAGCGGGACAGAATAGCAATCAGCCCCAGCATTTT. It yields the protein CARAGQNSNQPQHF. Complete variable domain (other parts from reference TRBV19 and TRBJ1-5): DGGITQSPKYLFRKEGQNVTLSCEQNLNHDAMYWYRQDPGQGLRLIYYSQIVNDFQKGDIAEGYSVSREKKESFPLTVTSAQKNPTAFYLCARAGQNSNQPQHFGDGTRLSIL.

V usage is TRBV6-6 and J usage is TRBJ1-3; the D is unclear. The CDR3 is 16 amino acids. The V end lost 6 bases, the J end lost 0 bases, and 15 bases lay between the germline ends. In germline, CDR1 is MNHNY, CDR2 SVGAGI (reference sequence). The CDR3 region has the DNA TGTGCCAGCAGCCCTACCGGAGGTAGCTCTGGAAACACCATATATTTT. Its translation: CASSPTGGSSGNTIYF.

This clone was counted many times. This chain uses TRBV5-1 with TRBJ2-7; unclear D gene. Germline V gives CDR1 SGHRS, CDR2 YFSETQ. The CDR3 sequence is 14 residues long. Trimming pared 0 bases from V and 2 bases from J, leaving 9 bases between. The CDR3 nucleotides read TGCGCCAGCAGCTTGGGGGTCGGGCCCTACGAGCAGTACTTC. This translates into CASSLGVGPYEQYF.

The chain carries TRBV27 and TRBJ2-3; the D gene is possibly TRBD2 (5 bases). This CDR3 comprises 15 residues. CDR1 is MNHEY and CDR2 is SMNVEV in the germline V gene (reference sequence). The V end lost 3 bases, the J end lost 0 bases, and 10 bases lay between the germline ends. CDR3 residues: CASSLTRTSTDTQYF. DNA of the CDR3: TGTGCCAGCAGTTTGACTCGGACTAGCACAGATACGCAGTATTTT.

CDR3 protein: CAWSRVSPYEQYF. CDR3 bases: TGTGCCTGGAGCCGGGTTTCCCCCTACGAGCAGTACTTC. V gene TRBV30 combines with J gene TRBJ2-7; no reliable D call. The V end lost 3 bases, the J end lost 2 bases, and 11 bases lay between the germline ends. The CDR3 spans 13 residues. Germline CDR1 reads GTSNPN; CDR2 reads SVGIG (reference sequence).

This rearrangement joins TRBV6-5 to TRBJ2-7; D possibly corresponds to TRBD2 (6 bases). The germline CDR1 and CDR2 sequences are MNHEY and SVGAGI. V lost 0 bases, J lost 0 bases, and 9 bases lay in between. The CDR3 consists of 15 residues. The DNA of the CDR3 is TGTGCCAGCAGTTACTCTAGCGGACGCTCCTACGAGCAGTACTTC. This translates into CASSYSSGRSYEQYF.

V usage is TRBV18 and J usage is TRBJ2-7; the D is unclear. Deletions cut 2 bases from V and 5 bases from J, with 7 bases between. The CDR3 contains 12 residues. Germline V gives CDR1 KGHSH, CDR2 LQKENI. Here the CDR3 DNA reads TGTGCCAGCTCACCAACGGAAAACGAGCAGTACTTC. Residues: CASSPTENEQYF.

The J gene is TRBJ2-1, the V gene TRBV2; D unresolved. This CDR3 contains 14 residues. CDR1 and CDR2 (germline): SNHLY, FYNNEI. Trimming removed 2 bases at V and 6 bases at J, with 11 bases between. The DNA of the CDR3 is TGTGCCAGCAGTGAACGGCTAGTGGGCAATGAGCAGTTCTTC. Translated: CASSERLVGNEQFF.

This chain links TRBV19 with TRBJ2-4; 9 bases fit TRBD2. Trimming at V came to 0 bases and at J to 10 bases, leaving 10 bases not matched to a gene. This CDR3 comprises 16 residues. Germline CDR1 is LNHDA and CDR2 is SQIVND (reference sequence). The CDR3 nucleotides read TGTGCCAGTAGTATAGATAGCGGGGGATCCCTCGGGATTCAGTACTTC. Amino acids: CASSIDSGGSLGIQYF.

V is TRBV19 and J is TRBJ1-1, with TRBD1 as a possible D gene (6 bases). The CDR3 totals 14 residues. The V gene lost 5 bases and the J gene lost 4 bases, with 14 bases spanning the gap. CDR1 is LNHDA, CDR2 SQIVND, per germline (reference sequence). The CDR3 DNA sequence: TGTGCCAGTAGTCTACAGGGAGGGACCACTGAAGCTTTCTTT. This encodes CASSLQGGTTEAFF.

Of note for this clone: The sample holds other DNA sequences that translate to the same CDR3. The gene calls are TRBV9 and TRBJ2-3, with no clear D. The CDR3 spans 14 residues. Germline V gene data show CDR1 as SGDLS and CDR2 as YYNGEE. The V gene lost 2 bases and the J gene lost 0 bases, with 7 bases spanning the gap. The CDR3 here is CASSVNPSTDTQYF. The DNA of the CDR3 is TGTGCCAGCAGCGTTAACCCTAGCACAGATACGCAGTATTTT.

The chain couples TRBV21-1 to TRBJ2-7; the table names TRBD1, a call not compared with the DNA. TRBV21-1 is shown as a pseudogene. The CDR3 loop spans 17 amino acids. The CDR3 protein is CASSKNRRQGQKYEQYF. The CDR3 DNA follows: TGTGCCAGCAGCAAAAATAGGCGACAGGGGCAGAAGTACGAGCAGTACTTC.

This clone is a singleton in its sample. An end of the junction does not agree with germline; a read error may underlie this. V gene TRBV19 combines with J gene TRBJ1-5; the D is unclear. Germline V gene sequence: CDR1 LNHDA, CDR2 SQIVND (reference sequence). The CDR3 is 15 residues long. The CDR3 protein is CASSSSGGSNQLQHF. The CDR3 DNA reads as TGTGCCAGTAGTTCCTCGGGCGGGAGCAATCAGCTCCAGCATTTT. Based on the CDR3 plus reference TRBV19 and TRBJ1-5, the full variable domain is DGGITQSPKYLFRKEGQNVTLSCEQNLNHDAMYWYRQDPGQGLRLIYYSQIVNDFQKGDIAEGYSVSREKKESFPLTVTSAQKNPTAFYLCASSSSGGSNQLQHFGDGTRLSIL.

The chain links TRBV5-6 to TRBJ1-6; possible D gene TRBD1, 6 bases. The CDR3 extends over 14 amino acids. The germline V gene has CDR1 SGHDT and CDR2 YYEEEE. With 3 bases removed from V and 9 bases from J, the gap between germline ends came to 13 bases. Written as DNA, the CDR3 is TGTGCCAGCAGCTCTGCCACAGGGACTTCACCCCTCCACTTT. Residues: CASSSATGTSPLHF.

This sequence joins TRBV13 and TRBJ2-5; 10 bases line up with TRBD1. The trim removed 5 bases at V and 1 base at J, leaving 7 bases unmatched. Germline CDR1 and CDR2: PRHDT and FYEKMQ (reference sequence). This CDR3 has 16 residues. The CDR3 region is CASSRRDRGLQETQYF. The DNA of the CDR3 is TGTGCCAGCAGCCGACGGGACAGGGGACTCCAAGAGACCCAGTACTTC.

CDR3 in DNA: TGTGCCAGCAGGACCTCTAGCGGGGGGGTGGACGAGCAGTACTTC. It yields the protein CASRTSSGGVDEQYF. The chain carries TRBV28 and TRBJ2-7, with TRBD2 identical over 12 bases. The CDR3 spans 15 residues. V dropped 6 bases and J dropped 5; count of bases not matched to a gene: 8. Germline loops: CDR1 MDHEN, CDR2 SYDVKM.

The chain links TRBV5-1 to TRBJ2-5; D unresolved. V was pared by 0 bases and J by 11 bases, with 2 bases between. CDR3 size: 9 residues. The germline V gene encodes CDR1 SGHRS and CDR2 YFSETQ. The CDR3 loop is CASSLVQYF. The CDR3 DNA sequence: TGCGCCAGCAGCTTGGTTCAGTACTTC.

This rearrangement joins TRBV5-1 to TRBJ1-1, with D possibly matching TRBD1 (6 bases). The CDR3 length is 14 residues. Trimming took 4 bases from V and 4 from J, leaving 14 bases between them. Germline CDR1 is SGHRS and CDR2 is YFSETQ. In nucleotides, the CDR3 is TGCGCCAGCAGCGCCGAGGGGGGCGTCACTGAAGCTTTCTTT. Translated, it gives CASSAEGGVTEAFF. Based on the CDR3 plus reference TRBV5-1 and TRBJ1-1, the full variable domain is KAGVTQTPRYLIKTRGQQVTLSCSPISGHRSVSWYQQTPGQGLQFLFEYFSETQRNKGNFPGRFSGRQFSNSRSEMNVSTLELGDSALYLCASSAEGGVTEAFFGQGTRLTVV.

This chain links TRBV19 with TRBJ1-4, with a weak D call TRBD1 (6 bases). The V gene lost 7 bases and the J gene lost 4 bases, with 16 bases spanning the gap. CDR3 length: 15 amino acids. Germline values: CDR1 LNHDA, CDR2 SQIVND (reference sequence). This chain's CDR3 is CASNPQGGFNEKLFF. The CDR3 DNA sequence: TGTGCCAGTAACCCACAGGGAGGTTTTAATGAAAAACTGTTTTTT.

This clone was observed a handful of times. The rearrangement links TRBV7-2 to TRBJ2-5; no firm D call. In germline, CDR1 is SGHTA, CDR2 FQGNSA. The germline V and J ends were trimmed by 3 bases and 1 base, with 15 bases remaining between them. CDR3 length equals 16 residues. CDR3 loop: CASSFEFTRFQETQYF. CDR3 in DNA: TGTGCCAGCAGCTTCGAGTTCACTCGATTCCAAGAGACCCAGTACTTC.

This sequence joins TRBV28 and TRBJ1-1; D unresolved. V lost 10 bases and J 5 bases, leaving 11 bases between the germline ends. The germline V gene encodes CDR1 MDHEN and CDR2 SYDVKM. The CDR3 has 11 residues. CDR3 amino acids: CATRGRTEAFF. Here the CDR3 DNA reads TGTGCCACCCGAGGTCGGACTGAAGCTTTCTTT. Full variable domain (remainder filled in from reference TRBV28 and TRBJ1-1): DVKVTQSSRYLVKRTGEKVFLECVQDMDHENMFWYRQDPGLGLRLIYFSYDVKMKEKGDIPEGYSVSREKKERFSLILESASTNQTSMYLCATRGRTEAFFGQGTRLTVV.

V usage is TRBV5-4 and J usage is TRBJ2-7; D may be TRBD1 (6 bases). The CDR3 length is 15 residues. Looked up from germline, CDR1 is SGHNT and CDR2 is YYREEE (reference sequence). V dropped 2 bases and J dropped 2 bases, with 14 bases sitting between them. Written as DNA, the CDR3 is TGTGCCAGCAGCTTAACCCGGGACAAGACCTACGAGCAGTACTTC. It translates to CASSLTRDKTYEQYF. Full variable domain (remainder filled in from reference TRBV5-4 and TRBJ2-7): ETGVTQSPTHLIKTRGQQVTLRCSSQSGHNTVSWYQQALGQGPQFIFQYYREEENGRGNFPPRFSGLQFPNYSSELNVNALELDDSALYLCASSLTRDKTYEQYFGPGTRLTVT.

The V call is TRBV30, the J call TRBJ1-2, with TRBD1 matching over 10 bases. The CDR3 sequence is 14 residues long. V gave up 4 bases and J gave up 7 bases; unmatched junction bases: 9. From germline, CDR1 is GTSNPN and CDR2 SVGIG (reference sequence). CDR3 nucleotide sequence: TGTGCCTGGACTAAAGGACAGGGGGAAATTGGCTACACCTTC. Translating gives CAWTKGQGEIGYTF.

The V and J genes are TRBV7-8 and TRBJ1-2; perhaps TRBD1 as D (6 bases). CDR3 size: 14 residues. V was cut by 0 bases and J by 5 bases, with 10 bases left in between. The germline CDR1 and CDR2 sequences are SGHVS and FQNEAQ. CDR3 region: CASSLAPGEYGYTF. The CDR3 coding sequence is TGTGCCAGCAGCTTAGCACCAGGGGAGTATGGCTACACCTTC. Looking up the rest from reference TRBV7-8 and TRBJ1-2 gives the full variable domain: GAGVSQSPRYKVAKRGQDVALRCDPISGHVSLFWYQQALGQGPEFLTYFQNEAQLDKSGLPSDRFFAERPEGSVSTLKIQRTQQEDSAVYLCASSLAPGEYGYTFGSGTRLTVV.

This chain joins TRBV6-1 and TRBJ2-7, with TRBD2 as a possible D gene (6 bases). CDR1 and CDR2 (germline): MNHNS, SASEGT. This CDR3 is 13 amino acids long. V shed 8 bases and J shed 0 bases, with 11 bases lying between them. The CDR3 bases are TGTGCCAGCGGGGGGTGGCCCTCCTACGAGCAGTACTTC. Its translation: CASGGWPSYEQYF.